This paragraph covers one T cell receptor (delta chain) sequence. The mismatch at residue 12 between this DNA's translation and the TCRdb protein of a much larger clone likely reflects a read error; the protein shown is translated from the DNA. The data are from a study of gamma-delta T cells after stem cell transplantation. TCRdb reanalyzed the RT-PCR reads using CATT. This table holds around 1,400 delta-chain clones, 10% found once. The sample consisted of gamma-delta T cells. The sequence came from a human donor. It is not recorded whose cells these are; they may come from a transplant donor.

CDR3 coding DNA: TGTGCCTTTTCACTCCTTCCGCTGTACACCGATACACTCATCTTT. Translation: CAFSLLPLYTDTLIF. No V gene was called here, but the J gene is TRDJ1; TRDD2 is the table's D call, not checked against the DNA. There are 15 residues in the CDR3.